The source of this T cell receptor beta chain is a study of T cell responses to AZD1222 COVID-19 vaccine. Points from the study as a whole: Repertoires were sampled only after the peak T cell response. The donors showed a predominance of white British ancestry and of females, with possible underestimation of clonal diversity.

In the case of this clone: Its antigen remains unidentified.

The V gene's germline CDR1 is SGDLS and CDR2 YYNGEE. V was clipped by 3 bases and J by 0 bases, with 16 bases between them. The length of the CDR3 is 17 residues. The assay was immunoSEQ multiplex PCR, and TCRdb's table has in-frame clones only and misses some. The sample consists of 150,000 or so clones, approximately 94% of them appearing once. The material was peripheral blood, obtained on day 0 of AZD1222 vaccination. This TCR was recovered from an adult in good health. The gene calls are TRBV9 and TRBJ2-1; the D gene is possibly TRBD2 (6 bases). CDR3 sequence (DNA): TGTGCCAGCAGCGCCCCCCAGGAGGGCGACTCCTACAATGAGCAGTTCTTC. Translating it yields CASSAPQEGDSYNEQFF.